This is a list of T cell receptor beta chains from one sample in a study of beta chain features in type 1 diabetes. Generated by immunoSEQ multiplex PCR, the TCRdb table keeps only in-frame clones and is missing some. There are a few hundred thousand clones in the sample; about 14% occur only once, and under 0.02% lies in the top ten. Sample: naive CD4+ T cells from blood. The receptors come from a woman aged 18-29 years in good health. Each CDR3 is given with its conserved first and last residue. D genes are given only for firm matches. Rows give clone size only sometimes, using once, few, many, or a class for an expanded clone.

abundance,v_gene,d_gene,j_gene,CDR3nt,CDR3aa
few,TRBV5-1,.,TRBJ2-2,TGCGCCAGCACCCTCCTAGGACAACCGAACATGAACACCGGGGAGCTGTTTTTT,CASTLLGQPNMNTGELFF
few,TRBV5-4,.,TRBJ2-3,TGTGCCAGCAGCCGGCCTACTCGGGAGTCAGATACGCAGTATTTT,CASSRPTRESDTQYF
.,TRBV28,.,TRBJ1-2,TGTGCCAGCAGTTTTGGACAGTATGGCTACACCTTC,CASSFGQYGYTF
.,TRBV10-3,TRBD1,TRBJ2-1,TGTGCCATCAGTGGGGCGGACAGGCCCGACAATGAGCAGTTCTTC,CAISGADRPDNEQFF
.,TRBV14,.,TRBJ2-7,TGTGCCAGCAGCCTGATACAGGCAACCCTCTACGAGCAGTACTTC,CASSLIQATLYEQYF
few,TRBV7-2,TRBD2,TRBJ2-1,TGTGCCAGCAGCTTAGGGACTAGCGGTTACAATGAGCAGTTCTTC,CASSLGTSGYNEQFF
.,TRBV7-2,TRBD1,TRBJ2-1,TGTGCCAGCGGACGTCCCTCCGGGGGGCGGGGACAGGGGGCCAATGAGCAGTTCTTC,CASGRPSGGRGQGANEQFF
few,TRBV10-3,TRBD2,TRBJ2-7,TGTGCCATCAGTGAGTCTACTGCGGGAGAGTACCTGGAGCAGTACTTC,CAISESTAGEYLEQYF
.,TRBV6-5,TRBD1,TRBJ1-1,TGTGCCAGCAGTTACGACAGGGTGAACACTGAAGCTTTCTTT,CASSYDRVNTEAFF
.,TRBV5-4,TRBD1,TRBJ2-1,TGTGCCAGCAGCTCGGGACAGGGGAGAAATGAGCAGTTCTTC,CASSSGQGRNEQFF
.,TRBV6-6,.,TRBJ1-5,TGTGCCAGCAGTTATGGACGGGAGAATCAGCCCCAGCATTTT,CASSYGRENQPQHF
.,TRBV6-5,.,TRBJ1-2,TGTGCCAGCAGTTACGACACAGGCAACTATGGCTACACCTTC,CASSYDTGNYGYTF
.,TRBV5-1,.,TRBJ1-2,TGCGCCAGTCAGTCTACCGGGCTCCCCAGCGGGTACACCTTC,CASQSTGLPSGYTF
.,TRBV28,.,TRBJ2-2,TGTGCCAGCAGTTTATACAGAAACGGGGAGCTGTTTTTT,CASSLYRNGELFF
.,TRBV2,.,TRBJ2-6,TGTGCCAGCACGTACTCTGGGGCCAACGTCCTGACTTTC,CASTYSGANVLTF
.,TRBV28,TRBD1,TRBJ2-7,TGTGCCAGCAGAGCAGGGGGCGCCGACCTCTACGAGCAGTACTTC,CASRAGGADLYEQYF
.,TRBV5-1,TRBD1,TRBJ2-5,TGCGCCAGCAGCGCCGTGGGTCAGGGGGACGAGACCCAGTACTTC,CASSAVGQGDETQYF
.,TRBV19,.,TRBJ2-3,TGTGCCAGTAGTATTGCCTTAGGGGGGGCCTCAGATACGCAGTATTTT,CASSIALGGASDTQYF
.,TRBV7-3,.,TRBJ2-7,TGTGCCAGCAGCTTAACGCCGACTGCCTCCTACGAGCAGTACTTC,CASSLTPTASYEQYF
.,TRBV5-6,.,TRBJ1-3,TGTGCCAGCAGCTCGAGGGAGTCTGGAAACACCATATATTTT,CASSSRESGNTIYF
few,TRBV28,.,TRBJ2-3,TGTGCCAGCAGTCAAACAGGGTTTACAGATACGCAGTATTTT,CASSQTGFTDTQYF
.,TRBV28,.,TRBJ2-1,TGTGCCAGCCGTTCAAGTGCGGAGCAGTTCTTC,CASRSSAEQFF
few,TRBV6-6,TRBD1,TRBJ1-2,TGTGCCAGCAGTCCCGACAGGGTTCATGGCTACACCTTC,CASSPDRVHGYTF
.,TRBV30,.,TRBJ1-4,TGTGCCTGGAGCCTATGGGGACTAAAGGAAGAAAAACTGTTTTTT,CAWSLWGLKEEKLFF
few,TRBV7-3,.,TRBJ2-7,TGTGCCAGCAGCTTAGGACAGCCTCCCTACGAGCAGTACTTC,CASSLGQPPYEQYF
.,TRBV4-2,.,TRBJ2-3,TGTGCCAGCAGCCAAGATGCCGGGGAAGATACGCAGTATTTT,CASSQDAGEDTQYF
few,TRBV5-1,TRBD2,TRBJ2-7,TGCGCCAGCGGAAAGACTAGCGGGACACCTTACGAGCAGTACTTC,CASGKTSGTPYEQYF
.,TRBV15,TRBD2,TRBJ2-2,TGTGCCACCAGCAGAGATCTCGCGGGAGGGTCCGGGGAGCTGTTTTTT,CATSRDLAGGSGELFF
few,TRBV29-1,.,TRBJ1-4,TGCAGCGTTGGGGAGGGGGCAACTAATGAAAAACTGTTTTTT,CSVGEGATNEKLFF
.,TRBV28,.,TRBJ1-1,TGTGCCAGCAGGCTGCCGCGTATGAACACTGAAGCTTTCTTT,CASRLPRMNTEAFF
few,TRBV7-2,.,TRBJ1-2,TGTGCCAGCAGCCTATCCTGGGGCGCCCAGAGCTACACCTTC,CASSLSWGAQSYTF
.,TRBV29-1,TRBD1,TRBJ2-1,TGCAGCGTTGAACGGCAGGGGGCCACGAAGCAGTTCTTC,CSVERQGATKQFF
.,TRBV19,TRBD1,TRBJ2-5,TGTGCCAGTAGTACCGGACAGGGCGGTCCAGAGACCCAGTACTTC,CASSTGQGGPETQYF
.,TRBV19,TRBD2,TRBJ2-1,TGTGCCACACGTAGCGGGACGACCCCCTACAATGAGCAGTTCTTC,CATRSGTTPYNEQFF
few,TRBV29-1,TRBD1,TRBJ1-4,TGCAGCGTATCCGCCCCCGGGACAGGGCATGAAAAACTGTTTTTT,CSVSAPGTGHEKLFF
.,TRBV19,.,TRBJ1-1,TGTGCCAGTCTGGACAGCTGGAACACTGAAGCTTTCTTT,CASLDSWNTEAFF
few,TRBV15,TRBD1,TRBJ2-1,TGTGCCACCAGCAGAGTCTACGAGACAGGGTGGTTCTTC,CATSRVYETGWFF
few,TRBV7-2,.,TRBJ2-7,TGTGCCAGCAGCTTAGGGTCCCGGTTCTACGAGCAGTACTTC,CASSLGSRFYEQYF
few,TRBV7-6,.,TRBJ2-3,TGTGCCAGCAGCCCAGGCACAGATACGCAGTATTTT,CASSPGTDTQYF
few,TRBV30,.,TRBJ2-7,TGTGCCTGGGGCAGGGGTAGCTCCTACGAGCAGTACTTC,CAWGRGSSYEQYF
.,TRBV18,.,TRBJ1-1,TGTGCCAGCTCACCAGGGGGGATCACTGAAGCTTTCTTT,CASSPGGITEAFF
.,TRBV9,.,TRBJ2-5,TGTGCCAGCAGCGTAGGCCCAGAAGAGACCCAGTACTTC,CASSVGPEETQYF
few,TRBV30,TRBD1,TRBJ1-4,TGTGCCTGGAGTGTAAGGACAGGATCGCATGAAAAACTGTTTTTT,CAWSVRTGSHEKLFF
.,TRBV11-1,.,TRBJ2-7,TGTGCCAGCAGCCCCGCCGGGCAGGGAATGAGAGAGCAGTACTTC,CASSPAGQGMREQYF
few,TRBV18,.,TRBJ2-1,TGTGCCAGCTCACCTTCGGGGTTCCCTTACAATGAGCAGTTCTTC,CASSPSGFPYNEQFF
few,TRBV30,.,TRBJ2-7,TGTGCCTGGACCCCGATTCGGAGGACCTACGAGCAGTACTTC,CAWTPIRRTYEQYF
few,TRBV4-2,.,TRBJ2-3,TGTGCCAGCAGCCAAGCGGTAGGGGGTGGCACAGATACGCAGTATTTT,CASSQAVGGGTDTQYF
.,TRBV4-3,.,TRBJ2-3,TGCGCCAGCAGCCAAGGTCATGGAGCCCCCACAGATACGCAGTATTTT,CASSQGHGAPTDTQYF
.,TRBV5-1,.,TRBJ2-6,TGCGCCAGCAGCTTGCAAGCAAGCTCTGGGGCCAACGTCCTGACTTTC,CASSLQASSGANVLTF
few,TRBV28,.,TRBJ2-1,TGTGCCAGCAAGTTTATCAGGGGACCAGGATACAATGAGCAGTTCTTC,CASKFIRGPGYNEQFF
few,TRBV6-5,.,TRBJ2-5,TGTGCCAGCAGTTACTCGAGCAGGGGCGGAGAGACCCAGTACTTC,CASSYSSRGGETQYF
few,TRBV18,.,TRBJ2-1,TGTGCCAGCTCACCAGGCCTTGGCAATGAGCAGTTCTTC,CASSPGLGNEQFF
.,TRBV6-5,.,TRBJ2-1,TGTGCCAGCAGTTACTACGGGAGCGAGCAGTTCTTC,CASSYYGSEQFF
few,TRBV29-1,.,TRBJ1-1,TGCAGCGCAGACAGAATGAACACTGAAGCTTTCTTT,CSADRMNTEAFF
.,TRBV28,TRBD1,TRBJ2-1,TGTGCCAGCAGCCCCTGGGGACAGAAGGGTAATGAGCAGTTCTTC,CASSPWGQKGNEQFF